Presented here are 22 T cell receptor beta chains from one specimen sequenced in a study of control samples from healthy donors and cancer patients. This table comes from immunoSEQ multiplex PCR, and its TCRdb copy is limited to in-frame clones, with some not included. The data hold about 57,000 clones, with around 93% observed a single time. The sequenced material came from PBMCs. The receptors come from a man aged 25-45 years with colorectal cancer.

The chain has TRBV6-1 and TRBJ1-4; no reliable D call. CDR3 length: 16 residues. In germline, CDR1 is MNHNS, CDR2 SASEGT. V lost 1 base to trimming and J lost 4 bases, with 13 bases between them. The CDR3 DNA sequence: TGTGCCAGCAGTGAAGGGTATGGCGGATTTAATGAAAAACTGTTTTTT. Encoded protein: CASSEGYGGFNEKLFF.

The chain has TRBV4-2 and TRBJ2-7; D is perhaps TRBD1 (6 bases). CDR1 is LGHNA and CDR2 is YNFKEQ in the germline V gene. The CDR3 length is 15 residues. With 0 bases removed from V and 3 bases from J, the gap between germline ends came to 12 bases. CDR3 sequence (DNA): TGTGCCAGCAGCCAAGAAGAGAGGACAGTCTACGAGCAGTACTTC. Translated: CASSQEERTVYEQYF.

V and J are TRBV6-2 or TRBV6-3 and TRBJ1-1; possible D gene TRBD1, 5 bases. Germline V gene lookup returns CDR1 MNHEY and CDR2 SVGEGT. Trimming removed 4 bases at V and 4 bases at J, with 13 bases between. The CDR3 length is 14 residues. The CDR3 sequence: CASSWGIGSTEAFF. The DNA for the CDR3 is TGTGCCAGCAGTTGGGGCATAGGGAGCACTGAAGCTTTCTTT.

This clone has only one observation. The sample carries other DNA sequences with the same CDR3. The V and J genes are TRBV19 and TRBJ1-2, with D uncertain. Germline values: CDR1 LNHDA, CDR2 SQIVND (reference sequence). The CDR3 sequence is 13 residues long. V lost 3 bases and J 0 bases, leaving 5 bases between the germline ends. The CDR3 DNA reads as TGTGCCAGTAGTATTGGGGCTAACTATGGCTACACCTTC. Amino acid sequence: CASSIGANYGYTF.

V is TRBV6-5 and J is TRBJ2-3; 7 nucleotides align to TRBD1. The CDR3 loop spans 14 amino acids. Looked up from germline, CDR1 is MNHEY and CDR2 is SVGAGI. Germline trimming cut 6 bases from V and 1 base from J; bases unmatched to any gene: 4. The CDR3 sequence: CASRRDSRTDTQYF. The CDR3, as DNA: TGTGCCAGCAGGAGGGACAGTCGCACAGATACGCAGTATTTT.

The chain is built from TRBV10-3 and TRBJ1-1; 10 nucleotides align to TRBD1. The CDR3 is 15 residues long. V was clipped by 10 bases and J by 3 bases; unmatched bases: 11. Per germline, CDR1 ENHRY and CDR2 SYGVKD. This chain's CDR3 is CASNRQGARDTEAFF. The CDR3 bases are TGTGCCAGTAATAGACAGGGGGCTCGGGACACTGAAGCTTTCTTT.

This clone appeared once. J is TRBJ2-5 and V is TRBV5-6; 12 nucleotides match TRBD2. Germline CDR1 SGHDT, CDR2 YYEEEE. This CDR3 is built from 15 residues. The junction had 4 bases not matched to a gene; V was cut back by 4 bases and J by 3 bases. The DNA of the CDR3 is TGTGCCAGCAGCCAGGGACTAGCGGGTGAAGAGACCCAGTACTTC. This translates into CASSQGLAGEETQYF.

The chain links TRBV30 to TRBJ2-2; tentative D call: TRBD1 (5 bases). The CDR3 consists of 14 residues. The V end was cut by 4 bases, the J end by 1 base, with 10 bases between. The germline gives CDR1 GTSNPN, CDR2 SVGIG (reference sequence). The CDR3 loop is CAWTWGLNTGELFF. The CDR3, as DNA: TGTGCCTGGACCTGGGGCTTGAACACCGGGGAGCTGTTTTTT. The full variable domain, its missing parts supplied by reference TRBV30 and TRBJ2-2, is SQTIHQWPATLVQPVGSPLSLECTVEGTSNPNLYWYRQAAGRGLQLLFYSVGIGQISSEVPQNLSASRPQDRQFILSSKKLLLSDSGFYLCAWTWGLNTGELFFGEGSRLTVL.

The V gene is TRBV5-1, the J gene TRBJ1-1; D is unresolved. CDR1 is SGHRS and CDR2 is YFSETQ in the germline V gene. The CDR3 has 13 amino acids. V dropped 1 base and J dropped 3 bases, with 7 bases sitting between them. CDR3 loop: CASSLRRDTEAFF. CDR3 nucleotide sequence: TGCGCCAGCAGCTTGCGGAGGGACACTGAAGCTTTCTTT.

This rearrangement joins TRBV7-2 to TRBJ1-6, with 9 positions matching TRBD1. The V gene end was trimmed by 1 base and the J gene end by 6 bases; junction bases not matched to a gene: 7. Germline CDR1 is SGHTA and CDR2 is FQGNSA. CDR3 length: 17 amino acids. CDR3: CASSLGRQGVGNSPLHF. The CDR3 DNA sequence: TGTGCCAGCAGCTTAGGTCGACAGGGGGTGGGTAATTCACCCCTCCACTTT.

The CDR3 bases are TGTGCCAGCAGTGAAGGAAGGTCCCTCACCTACAATGAGCAGTTCTTC. Its protein product is CASSEGRSLTYNEQFF. J is TRBJ2-1 and V is TRBV6-1; D not certain. The germline CDR1 and CDR2 sequences are MNHNS and SASEGT. V lost 1 base, J lost 2 bases, and 12 bases lay in between. This CDR3 is built from 16 residues.

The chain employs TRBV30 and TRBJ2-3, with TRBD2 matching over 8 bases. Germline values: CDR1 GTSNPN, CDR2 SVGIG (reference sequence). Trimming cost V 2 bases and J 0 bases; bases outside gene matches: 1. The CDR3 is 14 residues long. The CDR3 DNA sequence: TGTGCCTGGAGTATAGCGGGGAGCACAGATACGCAGTATTTT. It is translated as CAWSIAGSTDTQYF.

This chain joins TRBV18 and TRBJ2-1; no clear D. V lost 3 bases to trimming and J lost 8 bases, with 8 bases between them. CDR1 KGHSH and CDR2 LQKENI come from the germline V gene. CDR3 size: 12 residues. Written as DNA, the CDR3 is TGTGCCAGCTCACCGCGGCATCATGAGCAGTTCTTC. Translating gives CASSPRHHEQFF.

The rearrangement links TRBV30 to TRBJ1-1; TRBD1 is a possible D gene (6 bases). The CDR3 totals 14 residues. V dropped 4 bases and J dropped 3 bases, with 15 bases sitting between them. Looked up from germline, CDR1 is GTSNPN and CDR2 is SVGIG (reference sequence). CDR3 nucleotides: TGTGCCTGGACCCCCCCCGGGGGGCACACTGAAGCTTTCTTT. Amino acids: CAWTPPGGHTEAFF.

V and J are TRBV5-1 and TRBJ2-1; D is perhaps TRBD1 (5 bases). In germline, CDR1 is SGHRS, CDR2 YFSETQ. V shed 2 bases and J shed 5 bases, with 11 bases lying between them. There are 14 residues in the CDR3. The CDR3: CASSLQGVHNEQFF. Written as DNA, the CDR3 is TGCGCCAGCAGCTTACAAGGGGTCCACAATGAGCAGTTCTTC.

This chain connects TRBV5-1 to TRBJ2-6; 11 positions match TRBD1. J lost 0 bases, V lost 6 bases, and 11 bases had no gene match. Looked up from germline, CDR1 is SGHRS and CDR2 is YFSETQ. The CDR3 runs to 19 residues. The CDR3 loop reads CASTSRTGGISSGANVLTF. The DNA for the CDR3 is TGCGCCAGCACGTCTCGGACAGGGGGCATCAGCTCTGGGGCCAACGTCCTGACTTTC.

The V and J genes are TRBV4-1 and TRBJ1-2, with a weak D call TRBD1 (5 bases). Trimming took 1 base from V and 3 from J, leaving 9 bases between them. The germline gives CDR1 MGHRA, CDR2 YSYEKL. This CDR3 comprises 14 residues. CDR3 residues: CASSQALGDYGYTF. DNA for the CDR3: TGCGCCAGCAGCCAAGCTCTAGGGGACTATGGCTACACCTTC.

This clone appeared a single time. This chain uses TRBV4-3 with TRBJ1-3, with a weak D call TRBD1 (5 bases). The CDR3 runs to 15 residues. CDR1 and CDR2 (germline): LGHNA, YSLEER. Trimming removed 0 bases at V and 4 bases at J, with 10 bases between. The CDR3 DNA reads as TGCGCCAGCAGCCAAGACCGACAGTACGGAAACACCATATATTTT. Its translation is CASSQDRQYGNTIYF.

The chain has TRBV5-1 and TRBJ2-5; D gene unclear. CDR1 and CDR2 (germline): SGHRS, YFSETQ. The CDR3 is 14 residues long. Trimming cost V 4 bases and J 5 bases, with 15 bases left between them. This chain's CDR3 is CASSPNSPGETQYF. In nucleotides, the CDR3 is TGCGCCAGCAGCCCAAATTCCCCCGGGGAGACCCAGTACTTC. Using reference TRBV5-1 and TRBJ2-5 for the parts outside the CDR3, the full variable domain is KAGVTQTPRYLIKTRGQQVTLSCSPISGHRSVSWYQQTPGQGLQFLFEYFSETQRNKGNFPGRFSGRQFSNSRSEMNVSTLELGDSALYLCASSPNSPGETQYFGPGTRLLVL.

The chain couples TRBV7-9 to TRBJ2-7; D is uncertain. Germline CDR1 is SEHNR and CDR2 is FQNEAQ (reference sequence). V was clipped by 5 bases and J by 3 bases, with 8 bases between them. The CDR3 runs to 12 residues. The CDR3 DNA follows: TGTGCCAGCAGCCTGAACAGCTACGAGCAGTACGTC. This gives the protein CASSLNSYEQYV.

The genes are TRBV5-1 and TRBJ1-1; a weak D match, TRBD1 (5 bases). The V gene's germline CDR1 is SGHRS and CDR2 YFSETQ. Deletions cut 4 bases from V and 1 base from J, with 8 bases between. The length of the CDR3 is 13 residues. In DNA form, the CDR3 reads TGCGCCAGCAGCGCCACAGGGAACACTGAAGCTTTCTTT. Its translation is CASSATGNTEAFF.

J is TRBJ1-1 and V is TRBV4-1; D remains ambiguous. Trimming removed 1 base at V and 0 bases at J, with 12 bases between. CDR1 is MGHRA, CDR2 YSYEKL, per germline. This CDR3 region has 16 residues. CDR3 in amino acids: CASSQGLGGMNTEAFF. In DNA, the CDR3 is TGCGCCAGCAGCCAAGGTTTAGGAGGGATGAACACTGAAGCTTTCTTT.